Sequencing of this TCR beta chain was carried out in a study of low-dose radiotherapy and immunotherapy resistance in tumors. V lost 3 bases and J 0 bases, leaving 9 bases between the germline ends. This CDR3 has 14 amino acids. Time point reported: before trial treatment. Along with nivolumab and ipilimumab, donors received aspirin, low-dose cyclophosphamide and low-dose radiotherapy. First-strand cDNA used TRAV- and TRBV-specific primers, covering alpha and beta chains. The TCRs were subjected to amplification over 20 PCR cycles employing a constant-region primer in conjunction with a V-primer adapter. Using its own MiXCR run on the reads, TCRdb lists one record per CDR3 protein. The sample yields tens of thousands of distinct CDR3 sequences, less than 35% seen once.

The sequence derives from a female donor with ovarian cancer. The material sequenced was PBMCs, taken before treatment. The V and J genes are TRBV12-3 or TRBV12-4 and TRBJ2-7; D call uncertain. The CDR3 spells CASSLVSSSYEQYF. CDR3 sequence (DNA): TGTGCCAGCAGTTTGGTCAGTTCCTCCTACGAGCAGTACTTC.